This section outlines one T cell receptor beta chain sequence together with its context. Its matching antigen is unknown. The same CDR3 also results from other DNA sequences found in this sample. As defined, naive CD8 cells were CD45RO-negative and positively selected for CCR7, with terminally differentiated effector memory CD45RA+ cells excluded. The donors, all of them Caucasian adults, lived in Nashville, Tennessee. These data originate in a study of shared clonotypes between healthy human individuals. Study-wide findings and caveats: Richness estimates generally favored naive over memory subsets.

The repertoire was sequenced with immunoSEQ multiplex PCR; TCRdb's copy has only in-frame clones and lacks some. This sample yields hundreds of thousands of clones, of which roughly 95% are seen a single time; approximately 0.1% belongs to the top ten. Germline CDR1 is MDHEN and CDR2 is SYDVKM. V lost 3 bases and J lost 0, with 7 bases in between. The CDR3 length is 14 residues. The genes are TRBV28 and TRBJ2-3; the D gene is possibly TRBD2 (5 bases). Input material: naive CD8+ T cells sorted from blood. The sequence was obtained from a woman in her twenties or thirties in good health. The CDR3 region is CASSLGGSTDTQYF. The CDR3 region has the DNA TGTGCCAGCAGTTTGGGCGGGAGCACAGATACGCAGTATTTT.